Listed below are T cell receptor beta chains from one sample, sequenced in a study of T cell responses to AZD1222 COVID-19 vaccine. Clones were read by immunoSEQ multiplex PCR, and TCRdb kept only the in-frame ones, dropping some. The sample lists about 150,000 clones, 90% seen once, with 1.5% in the top ten. The specimen was peripheral blood, collected 28 days after the second AZD1222 dose. These receptors came from an adult who received the AZD1222 COVID-19 vaccine. Each CDR3 is given with its conserved first and last residue. D genes are given only for firm matches. Clone size is given for some rows only: seen once, a few or many times, or a class if the clone is expanded.

>13|-|TRBV7-3|-|TRBJ1-2
CASSRDRVSGYTF
TGTGCCAGCAGCCGGGATCGGGTATCTGGCTACACCTTC
>13|TRBD2|TRBV27|-|TRBJ2-5
CASGLAVQETQYF
TGTGCCAGCGGCCTAGCGGTCCAAGAGACCCAGTACTTC
>15|TRBD2|TRBV4-1|-|TRBJ2-5
CASSQAGGMQETQYF
TGCGCCAGCAGCCAAGCGGGAGGGATGCAAGAGACCCAGTACTTC
>15|TRBD2|TRBV27|-|TRBJ2-1
CASSLYTSGRDEQFF
TGTGCCAGCAGTTTATACACTAGCGGGAGAGATGAGCAGTTCTTC
>15|-|TRBV19|-|TRBJ1-5
CASSASWVSNQPQHF
TGTGCCAGTAGCGCATCCTGGGTTAGCAATCAGCCCCAGCATTTT
>16|TRBD2|TRBV6-5|-|TRBJ2-5
CASSYWRAGGQETQYF
TGTGCCAGCAGTTACTGGCGCGCGGGAGGGCAAGAGACCCAGTACTTC
>16|TRBD1|TRBV9|-|TRBJ1-1
CASSVLRDRSNTEAFF
TGTGCCAGCAGCGTCCTCCGGGACAGATCTAACACTGAAGCTTTCTTT
>12|-|TRBV27|-|TRBJ1-5
CASSPSGQPQHF
TGTGCCAGCAGCCCCTCGGGACAGCCCCAGCATTTT
>12|-|TRBV7-9|once|TRBJ2-4
CASSLARNIQYF
TGTGCCAGCAGCTTAGCCCGAAACATTCAGTACTTC
>17|-|TRBV7-3|-|TRBJ2-6
CASSLFGRSSGANVLTF
TGTGCCAGCAGCTTATTTGGCAGGAGCTCTGGGGCCAACGTCCTGACTTTC
>15|TRBD1|TRBV5-8|-|TRBJ1-5
CASSSTGEDNQPQHF
TGTGCCAGCAGCTCGACAGGGGAGGACAATCAGCCCCAGCATTTT
>15|TRBD2|TRBV9|-|TRBJ2-1
CASSGGLDTLHEQFF
TGTGCCAGCAGCGGCGGACTAGACACTCTCCATGAGCAGTTCTTC
>11|-|TRBV20-1|-|TRBJ2-1
CSARPNGEQFF
TGCAGTGCTAGACCAAATGGTGAGCAGTTCTTC
>15|-|TRBV3-1/TRBV3-2|-|TRBJ1-4
CASSQGAVTQEKLFF
TGTGCCAGCAGCCAAGGGGCCGTGACTCAGGAAAAACTGTTTTTT
>16|TRBD2|TRBV4-2|-|TRBJ2-3
CASSPRTSGGEDTQYF
TGTGCCAGCAGCCCCAGGACTAGCGGGGGGGAAGATACGCAGTATTTT
>12|-|TRBV29-1|-|TRBJ1-2
CSSEGDPYGYTF
TGCAGCTCTGAAGGGGACCCCTATGGCTACACCTTC
>15|TRBD1|TRBV28|-|TRBJ1-2
CASSLRYRGRGGYTF
TGTGCCAGCAGTTTACGCTACAGGGGGCGCGGTGGCTACACCTTC
>12|-|TRBV10-1|-|TRBJ2-3
CASSDKADTQYF
TGCGCCAGCAGTGATAAAGCGGATACGCAGTATTTT
>16|-|TRBV11-2|-|TRBJ1-3
CASSLGSRASGNTIYF
TGTGCCAGCAGCTTAGGTTCCAGGGCTTCTGGAAACACCATATATTTT
>11|-|TRBV7-9|-|TRBJ2-1
CARGTDNEQFF
TGTGCCAGGGGGACCGACAATGAGCAGTTCTTC
>14|-|TRBV13|once|TRBJ1-3
CASSKPSSGNTIYF
TGTGCCAGCAGCAAACCATCCTCTGGAAACACCATATATTTT
>14|-|TRBV14|few|TRBJ2-3
CASSQGVRSMTQYF
TGTGCCAGCAGCCAAGGGGTCCGTTCGATGACGCAGTATTTT
>11|-|TRBV12-3/TRBV12-4|-|TRBJ1-1
CASSFATEAFF
TGTGCCAGCAGTTTTGCCACTGAAGCTTTCTTT
>13|-|TRBV7-9|-|TRBJ2-5
CASSSTGTGTQYF
TGTGCCAGCAGCTCGACAGGCACCGGGACCCAGTACTTC
>15|TRBD1|TRBV7-2|-|TRBJ2-3
CASRHPGQGADTQYF
TGTGCCAGCAGGCATCCGGGACAGGGTGCAGATACGCAGTATTTT
>16|TRBD2|TRBV27|few|TRBJ2-1
CASSNPRLAGVYEQFF
TGTGCCAGCAGTAACCCCAGACTAGCGGGAGTATATGAGCAGTTCTTC
>16|TRBD2|TRBV3-1/TRBV3-2|once|TRBJ2-5
CASSQGGRAKFETQYF
TGTGCCAGCAGCCAGGGCGGGAGGGCGAAATTTGAGACCCAGTACTTC
>16|TRBD2|TRBV7-9|-|TRBJ2-1
CASSHASGEAYNEQFF
TGTGCCAGCAGCCACGCTAGCGGGGAGGCCTACAATGAGCAGTTCTTC
>15|-|TRBV19|-|TRBJ2-2
CASSRLTQGTGELFF
TGTGCCAGTAGCCGTCTCACCCAGGGCACCGGGGAGCTGTTTTTT
>16|-|TRBV7-6|-|TRBJ1-6
CASSPEGVNYNSPLHF
TGTGCCAGCAGCCCCGAGGGGGTTAACTATAATTCACCCCTCCACTTT
>17|TRBD1|TRBV27|-|TRBJ1-5
CASSRGLGGAGNQPQHF
TGTGCCAGCAGCCGGGGCTTAGGGGGCGCAGGCAATCAGCCCCAGCATTTT
>14|-|TRBV3-1/TRBV3-2|once|TRBJ1-2
CASSQGPAGYGYTF
TGTGCCAGCAGTCAGGGTCCGGCGGGCTATGGCTACACCTTC
>12|-|TRBV6-6|-|TRBJ2-5
CASSRVGETQYF
TGTGCCAGCAGTCGGGTTGGAGAGACCCAGTACTTC
>14|-|TRBV5-1|-|TRBJ2-1
CASSLGAANNEQFF
TGCGCCAGCAGCTTGGGGGCAGCAAACAATGAGCAGTTCTTC
>18|TRBD2|TRBV28|-|TRBJ2-1
CASRVGLAGGASYNEQFF
TGTGCCAGCAGGGTAGGGCTAGCGGGAGGGGCTTCCTACAATGAGCAGTTCTTC
>15|-|TRBV6-4|-|TRBJ2-3
CASSDSGGVFDTQYF
TGTGCCAGCAGTGACTCAGGGGGGGTATTTGATACGCAGTATTTT
>15|TRBD1|TRBV7-9|-|TRBJ1-2
CASSLERGLNYGYTF
TGTGCCAGCAGCTTAGAAAGGGGGCTAAACTATGGCTACACCTTC
>15|TRBD1|TRBV28|-|TRBJ1-5
CASSPADRDNQPQHF
TGTGCCAGCAGTCCTGCGGACAGGGACAATCAGCCCCAGCATTTT
>14|-|TRBV30|-|TRBJ2-3
CAWIGLPRADTQYF
TGTGCCTGGATAGGGTTACCGCGGGCAGATACGCAGTATTTT
>14|TRBD1|TRBV7-2|-|TRBJ1-2
CASSPWSGGDGYTF
TGTGCCAGCAGCCCATGGTCAGGGGGCGATGGCTACACCTTC
>15|-|TRBV11-2|-|TRBJ1-5
CASSKDPGRGQPQHF
TGTGCCAGCAGCAAAGACCCGGGGCGCGGGCAGCCCCAGCATTTT
>15|-|TRBV5-5|once|TRBJ1-3
CASSLVAGAGNTIYF
TGTGCCAGCAGCTTGGTGGCAGGGGCTGGAAACACCATATATTTT
>18|-|TRBV30|-|TRBJ1-6
CAWAGHRISSSYNSPLHF
TGTGCCTGGGCGGGACACCGCATCTCGAGCTCCTATAATTCACCCCTCCACTTT
>13|-|TRBV7-9|-|TRBJ2-1
CASSLGAKNEQFF
TGTGCCAGCAGCTTGGGCGCAAAGAATGAGCAGTTCTTC
>15|-|TRBV12-5|-|TRBJ1-1
CASGLYGGPGTEAFF
TGTGCTAGTGGTTTGTACGGGGGGCCGGGCACTGAAGCTTTCTTT
>15|-|TRBV5-8|-|TRBJ1-5
CASSLGTSLNQPQHF
TGTGCCAGCAGCTTGGGGACTTCCCTCAATCAGCCCCAGCATTTT
>14|-|TRBV5-1|-|TRBJ2-3
CASSLQGSRDTQYF
TGCGCCAGCAGCCTACAGGGTTCGAGAGATACGCAGTATTTT
>14|TRBD1|TRBV7-9|-|TRBJ1-1
CASSFGQANTEAFF
TGTGCCAGCAGCTTCGGACAGGCGAACACTGAAGCTTTCTTT
>13|-|TRBV5-1|-|TRBJ2-2
CASSSGQTGELFF
TGCGCCAGCAGCAGCGGACAGACAGGGGAGCTGTTTTTT
>15|TRBD1|TRBV6-2/TRBV6-3|-|TRBJ1-5
CASSTDRGSNQPQHF
TGTGCCAGCAGTACGGACAGGGGAAGCAATCAGCCCCAGCATTTT
>13|-|TRBV19|-|TRBJ1-5
CASSRDSNQPQHF
TGTGCCAGTAGTCGGGATAGCAATCAGCCCCAGCATTTT
>13|TRBD1|TRBV6-5|-|TRBJ2-1
CASSWDRADEQFF
TGTGCCAGCAGTTGGGACAGGGCAGATGAGCAGTTCTTC
>15|-|TRBV5-1|-|TRBJ1-1
CASRRGAIGDTEAFF
TGCGCCAGCAGAAGGGGGGCGATCGGGGACACTGAAGCTTTCTTT
>15|TRBD1|TRBV4-2|-|TRBJ1-5
CASSPQGAPNQPQHF
TGTGCCAGCAGCCCACAGGGGGCCCCCAATCAGCCCCAGCATTTT
>16|-|TRBV19|once|TRBJ1-4
CASSMSPRVTNEKLFF
TGTGCCAGTAGTATGAGCCCGAGGGTCACTAATGAAAAACTGTTTTTT